This T cell receptor beta chain derives from a study of graft-versus-host responses after intestinal transplantation. With regard to this clone: Its antigen is unidentified.

The protocol was immunoSEQ multiplex PCR, while the TCRdb copy is restricted to in-frame clones and leaves out a portion. The sample holds some 90,000 clones, around 93% seen once. There are 13 residues in the CDR3. The germline gives CDR1 MNHEY, CDR2 SVGAGI. V lost 6 bases and J 0 bases, leaving 9 bases between the germline ends. The sample here was unstimulated CD8+ T cells sorted from spleen or lymph node cells, taken before transplant. The receptor's source is a human donor who was the organ donor for an intestinal transplant. The rearrangement links TRBV6-5 to TRBJ2-7; no clear D. The CDR3, as DNA: TGTGCCAGCAGCGCCCGGGTCTCCTACGAGCAGTACTTC. Amino acids: CASSARVSYEQYF.